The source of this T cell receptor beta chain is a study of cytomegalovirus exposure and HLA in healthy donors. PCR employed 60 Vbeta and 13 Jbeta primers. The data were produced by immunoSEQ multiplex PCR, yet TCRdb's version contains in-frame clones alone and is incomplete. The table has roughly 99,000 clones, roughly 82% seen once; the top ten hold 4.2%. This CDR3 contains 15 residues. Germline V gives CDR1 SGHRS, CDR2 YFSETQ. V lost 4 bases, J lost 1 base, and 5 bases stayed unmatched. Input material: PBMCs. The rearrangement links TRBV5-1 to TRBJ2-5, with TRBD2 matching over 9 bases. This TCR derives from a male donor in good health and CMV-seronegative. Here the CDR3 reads CASSTSTSGQETQYF. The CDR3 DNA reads TGCGCCAGCAGCACTTCGACTAGCGGCCAAGAGACCCAGTACTTC.